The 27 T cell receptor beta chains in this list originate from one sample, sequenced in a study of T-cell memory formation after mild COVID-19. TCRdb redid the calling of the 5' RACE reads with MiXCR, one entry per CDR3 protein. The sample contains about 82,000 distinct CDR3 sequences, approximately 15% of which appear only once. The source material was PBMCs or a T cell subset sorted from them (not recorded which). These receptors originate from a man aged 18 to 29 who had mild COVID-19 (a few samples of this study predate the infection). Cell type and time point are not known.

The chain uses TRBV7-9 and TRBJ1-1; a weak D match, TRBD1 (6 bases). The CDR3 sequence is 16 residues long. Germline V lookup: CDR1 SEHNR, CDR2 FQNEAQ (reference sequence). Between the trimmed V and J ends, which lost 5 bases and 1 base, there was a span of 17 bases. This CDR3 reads CASSPWGAEPNTEAFF. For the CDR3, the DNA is TGTGCCAGCAGCCCCTGGGGGGCGGAACCGAACACTGAAGCTTTCTTT.

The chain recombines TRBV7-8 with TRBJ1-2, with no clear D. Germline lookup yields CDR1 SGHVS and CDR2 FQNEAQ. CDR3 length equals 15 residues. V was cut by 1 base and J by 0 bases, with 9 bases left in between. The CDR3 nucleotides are TGTGCCAGCAGCTTAGTTTTTGGGTCTAACTATGGCTACACCTTC. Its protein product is CASSLVFGSNYGYTF.

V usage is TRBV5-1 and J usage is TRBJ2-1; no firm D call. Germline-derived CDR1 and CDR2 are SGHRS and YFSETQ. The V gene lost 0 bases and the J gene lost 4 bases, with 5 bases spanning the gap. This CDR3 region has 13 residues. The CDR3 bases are TGCGCCAGCAGCTTGGAGCTGTACAATGAGCAGTTCTTC. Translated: CASSLELYNEQFF.

The CDR3 loop is CSVGDSGGFNEQFF. Here the CDR3 DNA reads TGCAGCGTGGGGGATAGCGGGGGCTTCAATGAGCAGTTCTTC. The chain employs TRBV29-1 and TRBJ2-1, with 9 bases matching TRBD2. This CDR3 comprises 14 residues. Per germline, CDR1 SQVTM and CDR2 ANQGSEA. Trimming took 6 bases from V and 6 from J; bases not matched to a gene: 9.

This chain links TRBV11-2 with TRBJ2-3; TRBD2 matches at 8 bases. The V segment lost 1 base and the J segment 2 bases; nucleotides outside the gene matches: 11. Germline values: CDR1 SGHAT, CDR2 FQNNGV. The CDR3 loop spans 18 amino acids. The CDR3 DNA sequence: TGTGCCAGCAGCTTAGTCCCCTGGGGTAGCGGGGTCACAGATACGCAGTATTTT. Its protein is CASSLVPWGSGVTDTQYF.

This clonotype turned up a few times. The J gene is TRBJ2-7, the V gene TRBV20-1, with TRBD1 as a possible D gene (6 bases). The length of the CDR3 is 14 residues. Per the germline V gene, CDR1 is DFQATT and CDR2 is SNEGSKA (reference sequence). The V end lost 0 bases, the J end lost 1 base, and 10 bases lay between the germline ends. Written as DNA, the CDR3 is TGCAGTGCTAGAGATGTGGACAGTTCCTACGAGCAGTACGTC. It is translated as CSARDVDSSYEQYV.

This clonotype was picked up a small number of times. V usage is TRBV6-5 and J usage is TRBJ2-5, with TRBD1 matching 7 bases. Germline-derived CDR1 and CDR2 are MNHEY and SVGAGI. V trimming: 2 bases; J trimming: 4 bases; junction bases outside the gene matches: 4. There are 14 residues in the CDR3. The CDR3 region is CASSYKGAGETQYF. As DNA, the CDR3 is TGTGCCAGCAGTTACAAGGGGGCGGGAGAGACCCAGTACTTC.

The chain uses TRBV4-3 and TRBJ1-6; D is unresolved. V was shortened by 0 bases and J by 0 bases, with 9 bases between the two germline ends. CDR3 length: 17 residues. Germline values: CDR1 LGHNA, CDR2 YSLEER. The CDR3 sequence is CASSQESYVSYNSPLHF. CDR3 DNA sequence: TGCGCCAGCAGCCAAGAGTCTTACGTCTCCTATAATTCACCCCTCCACTTT.

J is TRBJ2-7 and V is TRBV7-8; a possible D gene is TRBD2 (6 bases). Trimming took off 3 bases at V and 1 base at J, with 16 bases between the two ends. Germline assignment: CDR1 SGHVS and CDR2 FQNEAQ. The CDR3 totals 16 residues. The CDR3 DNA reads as TGTGCCAGCAGCTTGGGGATTTTGGGGGGATCCTACGAGCAGTACGTC. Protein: CASSLGILGGSYEQYV.

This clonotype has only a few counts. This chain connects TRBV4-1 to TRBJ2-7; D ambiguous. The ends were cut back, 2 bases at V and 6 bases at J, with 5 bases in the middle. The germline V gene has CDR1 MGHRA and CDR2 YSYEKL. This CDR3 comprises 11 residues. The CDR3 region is CASSQSTEQYF. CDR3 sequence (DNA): TGCGCCAGCAGCCAAAGTACCGAGCAGTACTTC.

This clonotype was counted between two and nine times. CDR3 DNA: TGTGCCAGCAGCGAGAGCAGGGTCTATAGCAATCAGCCCCAGCATTTT. Protein product: CASSESRVYSNQPQHF. The chain is built from TRBV7-9 and TRBJ1-5, with D perhaps matching TRBD1 (5 bases). Germline CDR1 and CDR2: SEHNR and FQNEAQ (reference sequence). This CDR3 comprises 16 residues. The V and J ends lost 5 bases and 0 bases respectively, with 14 bases between them.

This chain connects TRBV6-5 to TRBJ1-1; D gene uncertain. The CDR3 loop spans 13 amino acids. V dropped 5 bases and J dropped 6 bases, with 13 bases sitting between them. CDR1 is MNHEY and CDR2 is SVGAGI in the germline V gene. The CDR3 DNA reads TGTGCCAGCAGTGTTCACCTCTCCGCTGAAGCTTTCTTT. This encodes CASSVHLSAEAFF.

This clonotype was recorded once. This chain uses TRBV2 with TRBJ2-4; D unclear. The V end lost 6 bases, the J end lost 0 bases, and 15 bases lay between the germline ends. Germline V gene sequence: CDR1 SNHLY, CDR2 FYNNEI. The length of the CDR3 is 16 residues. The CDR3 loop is CASRGLHPLAKNIQYF. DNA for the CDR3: TGTGCCAGCAGGGGCCTACACCCCTTAGCCAAAAACATTCAGTACTTC. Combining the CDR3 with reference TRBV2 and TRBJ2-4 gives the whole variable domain EPEVTQTPSHQVTQMGQEVILRCVPISNHLYFYWYRQILGQKVEFLVSFYNNEISEKSEIFDDQFSVERPDGSNFTLKIRSTKLEDSAMYFCASRGLHPLAKNIQYFGAGTRLSVL.

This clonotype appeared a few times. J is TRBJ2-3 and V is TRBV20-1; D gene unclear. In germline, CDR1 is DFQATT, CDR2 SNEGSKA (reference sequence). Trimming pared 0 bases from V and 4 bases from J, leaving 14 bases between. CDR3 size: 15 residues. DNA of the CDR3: TGCAGTGCTAGAGATTCAGTGGGAAAGCCAGATACGCAGTATTTT. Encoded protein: CSARDSVGKPDTQYF.

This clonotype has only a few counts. CDR3 in amino acids: CASRSYRVRDTQYF. CDR3 in DNA: TGCGCCAGCAGGTCCTACAGGGTACGGGATACGCAGTATTTT. The chain couples TRBV4-1 to TRBJ2-3; tentative D call: TRBD1 (6 bases). From germline, CDR1 is MGHRA and CDR2 YSYEKL. The V end was cut by 6 bases, the J end by 6 bases, with 16 bases between. The CDR3 has 14 amino acids.

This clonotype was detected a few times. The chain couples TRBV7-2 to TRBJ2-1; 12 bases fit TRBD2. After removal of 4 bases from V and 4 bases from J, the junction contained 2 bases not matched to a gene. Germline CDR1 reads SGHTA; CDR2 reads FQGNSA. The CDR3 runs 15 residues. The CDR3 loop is CASSSSGGAYNEQFF. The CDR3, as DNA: TGTGCCAGCAGCTCTAGCGGGGGGGCGTACAATGAGCAGTTCTTC.

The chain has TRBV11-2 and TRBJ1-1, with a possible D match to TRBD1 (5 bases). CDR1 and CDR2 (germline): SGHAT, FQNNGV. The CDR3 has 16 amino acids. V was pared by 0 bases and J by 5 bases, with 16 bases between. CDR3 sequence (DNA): TGTGCCAGCAGCTTAGACCCGGGACCGTCGGGGACTGAAGCTTTCTTT. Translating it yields CASSLDPGPSGTEAFF.

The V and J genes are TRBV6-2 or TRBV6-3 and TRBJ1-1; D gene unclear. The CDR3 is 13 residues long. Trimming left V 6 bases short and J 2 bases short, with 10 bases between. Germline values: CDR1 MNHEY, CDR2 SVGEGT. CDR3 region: CASSRRRNTEAFF. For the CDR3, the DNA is TGTGCCAGCAGCCGGCGTCGTAACACTGAAGCTTTCTTT.

CDR3 sequence (DNA): TGCGCCAGCAGCCAAGATCAAGGGGTAACCCTTTTGGATGAGCAGTTCTTC. It encodes CASSQDQGVTLLDEQFF. V and J are TRBV4-3 and TRBJ2-1, with D possibly being TRBD1 (5 bases). This CDR3 has 17 amino acids. Germline CDR1 reads LGHNA; CDR2 reads YSLEER. V lost 0 bases and J 8 bases, leaving 20 bases between the germline ends.

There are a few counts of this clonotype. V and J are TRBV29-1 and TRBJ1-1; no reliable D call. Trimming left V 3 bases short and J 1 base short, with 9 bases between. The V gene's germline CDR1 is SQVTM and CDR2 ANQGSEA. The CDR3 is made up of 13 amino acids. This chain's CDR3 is CSVEIEGNTEAFF. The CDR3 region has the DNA TGCAGCGTTGAGATCGAGGGGAACACTGAAGCTTTCTTT.

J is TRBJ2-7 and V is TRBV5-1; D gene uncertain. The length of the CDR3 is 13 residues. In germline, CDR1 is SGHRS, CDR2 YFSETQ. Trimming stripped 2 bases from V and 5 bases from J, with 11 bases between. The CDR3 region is CASSFSGTDEQYF. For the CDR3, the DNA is TGCGCCAGCAGCTTCTCGGGTACCGACGAGCAGTACTTC.

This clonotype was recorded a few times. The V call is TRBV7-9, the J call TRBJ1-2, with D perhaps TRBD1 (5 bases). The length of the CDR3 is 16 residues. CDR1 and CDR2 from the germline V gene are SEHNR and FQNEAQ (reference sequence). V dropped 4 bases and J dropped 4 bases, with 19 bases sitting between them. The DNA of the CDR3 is TGTGCCAGCAGCTCCCTCGCCCCGACAGTGTTCTATGGCTACACCTTC. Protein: CASSSLAPTVFYGYTF.

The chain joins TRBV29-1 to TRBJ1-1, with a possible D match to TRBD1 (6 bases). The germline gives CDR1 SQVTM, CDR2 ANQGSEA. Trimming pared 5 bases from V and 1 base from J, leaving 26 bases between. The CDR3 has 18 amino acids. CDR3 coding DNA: TGCAGCGTTTATTGGGGGCTAGGTATGGGAAGATCGAACACTGAAGCTTTCTTT. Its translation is CSVYWGLGMGRSNTEAFF.

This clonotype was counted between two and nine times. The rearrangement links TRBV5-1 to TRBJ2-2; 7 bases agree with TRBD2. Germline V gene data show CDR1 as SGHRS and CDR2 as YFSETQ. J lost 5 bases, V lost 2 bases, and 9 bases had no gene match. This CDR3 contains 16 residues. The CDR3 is CASSFRAGVSTGELFF. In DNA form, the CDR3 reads TGCGCCAGCAGCTTCCGCGCGGGGGTGTCGACCGGGGAGCTGTTTTTT. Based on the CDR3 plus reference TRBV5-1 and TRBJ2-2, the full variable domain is KAGVTQTPRYLIKTRGQQVTLSCSPISGHRSVSWYQQTPGQGLQFLFEYFSETQRNKGNFPGRFSGRQFSNSRSEMNVSTLELGDSALYLCASSFRAGVSTGELFFGEGSRLTVL.

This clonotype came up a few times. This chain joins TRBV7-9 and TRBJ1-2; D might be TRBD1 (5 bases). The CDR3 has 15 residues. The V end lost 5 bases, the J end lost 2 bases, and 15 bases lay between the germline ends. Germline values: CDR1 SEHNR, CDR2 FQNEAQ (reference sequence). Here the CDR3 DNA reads TGTGCCAGCAGCGATTTAACAGGACCCAACTATGGCTACACCTTC. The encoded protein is CASSDLTGPNYGYTF.

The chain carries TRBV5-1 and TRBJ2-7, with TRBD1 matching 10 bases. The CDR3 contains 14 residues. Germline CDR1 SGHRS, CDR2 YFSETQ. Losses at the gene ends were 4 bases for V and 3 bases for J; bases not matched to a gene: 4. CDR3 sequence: CASSAGTGDYEQYF. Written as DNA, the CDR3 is TGCGCCAGCAGCGCCGGGACAGGGGACTACGAGCAGTACTTC.

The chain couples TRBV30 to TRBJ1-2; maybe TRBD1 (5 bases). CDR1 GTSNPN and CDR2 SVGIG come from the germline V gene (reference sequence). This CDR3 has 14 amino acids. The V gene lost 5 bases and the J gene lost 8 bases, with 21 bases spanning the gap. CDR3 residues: CAWQRYRRRDGYTF. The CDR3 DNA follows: TGTGCCTGGCAAAGGTACCGAAGGAGGGACGGCTACACCTTC.